This T cell receptor beta chain was recorded in a study of T-cell reconstitution after alpha-beta-depleted transplantation in children. Study-level findings and limits: Several hundred expanded graft clones reportedly gave rise to the alpha-beta T cells present about two months after transplant. The authors attributed T-cell counts and diversity one year after transplant mostly to newly produced T cells. In some patients, recipient T cells and intrathymic progenitors surviving conditioning explained high day-60 diversity.

Unique molecular identifiers were built into the TCRbeta library. TCRdb reprocessed the PCR reads via MiXCR and lists one record per CDR3 protein. The repertoire has a few hundred thousand distinct CDR3 sequences, 25% to 30% of them found once; the top ten carry about 35%. This clonotype has just a few counts. Its antigen is not known. Sequencing used PBMCs, obtained before TCRalphabeta/CD19-depleted stem cell transplant. This clonotype was obtained from a boy under three years old with Wiskott-Aldrich syndrome, due to receive a stem cell transplant.

The CDR3 nucleotides are TGCAGTGTCAGGCACAGCGGATTAGAGACCCAGTACTTC. It specifies CSVRHSGLETQYF. This rearrangement joins TRBV20-1 to TRBJ2-5, with D maybe TRBD2 (5 bases). In germline, CDR1 is DFQATT, CDR2 SNEGSKA (reference sequence). CDR3 length: 13 residues. With 7 bases removed from V and 4 bases from J, the gap between germline ends came to 16 bases.